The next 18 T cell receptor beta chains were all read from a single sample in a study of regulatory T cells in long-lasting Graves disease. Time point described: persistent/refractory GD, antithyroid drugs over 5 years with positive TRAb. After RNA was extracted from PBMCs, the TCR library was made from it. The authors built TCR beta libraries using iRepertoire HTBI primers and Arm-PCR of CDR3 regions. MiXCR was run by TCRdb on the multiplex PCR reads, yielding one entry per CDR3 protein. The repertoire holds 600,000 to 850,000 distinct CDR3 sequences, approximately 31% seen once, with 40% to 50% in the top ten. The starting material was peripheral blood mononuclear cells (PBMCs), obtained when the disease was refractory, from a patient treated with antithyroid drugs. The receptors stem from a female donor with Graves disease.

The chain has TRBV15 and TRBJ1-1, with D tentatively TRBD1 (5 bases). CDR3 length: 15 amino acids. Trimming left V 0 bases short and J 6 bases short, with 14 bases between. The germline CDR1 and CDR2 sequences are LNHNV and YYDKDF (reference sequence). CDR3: CATSRDQLWGAEAFF. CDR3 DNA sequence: TGTGCCACCAGCAGAGATCAACTATGGGGGGCTGAAGCTTTCTTT.

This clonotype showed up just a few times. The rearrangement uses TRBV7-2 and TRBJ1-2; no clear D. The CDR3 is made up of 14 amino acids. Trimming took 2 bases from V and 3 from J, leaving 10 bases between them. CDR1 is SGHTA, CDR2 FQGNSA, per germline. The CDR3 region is CASSLKGLYYGYTF. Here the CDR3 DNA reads TGTGCCAGCAGCTTAAAAGGGTTGTACTATGGCTACACCTTC.

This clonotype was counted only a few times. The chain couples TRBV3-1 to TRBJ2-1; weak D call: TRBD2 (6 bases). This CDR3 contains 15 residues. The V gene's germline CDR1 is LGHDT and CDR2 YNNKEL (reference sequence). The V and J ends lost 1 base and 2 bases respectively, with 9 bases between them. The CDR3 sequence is CASSQATGAYNEQFF. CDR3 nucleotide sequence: TGTGCCAGCAGCCAAGCGACGGGAGCCTACAATGAGCAGTTCTTC.

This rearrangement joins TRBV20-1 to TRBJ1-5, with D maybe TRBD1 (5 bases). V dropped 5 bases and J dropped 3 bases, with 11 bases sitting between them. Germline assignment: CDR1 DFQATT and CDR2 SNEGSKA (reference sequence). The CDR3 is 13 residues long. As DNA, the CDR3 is TGCAGTGCTGAGGACAACCCCAATCAGCCCCAGCATTTT. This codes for CSAEDNPNQPQHF.

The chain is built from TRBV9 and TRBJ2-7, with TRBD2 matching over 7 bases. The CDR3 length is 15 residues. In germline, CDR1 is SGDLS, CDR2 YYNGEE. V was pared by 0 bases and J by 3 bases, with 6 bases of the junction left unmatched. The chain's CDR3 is CASSVAAGLSYEQYF. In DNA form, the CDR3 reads TGTGCCAGCAGCGTAGCAGCGGGGCTAAGCTACGAGCAGTACTTC.

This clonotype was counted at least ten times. Written as DNA, the CDR3 is TGTGCCAGCAGTCCGCGCGTTGGGACAGGGCAGGCCGAGCAGTACTTC. It encodes CASSPRVGTGQAEQYF. The V and J genes are TRBV12-3 or TRBV12-4 and TRBJ2-7; 9 bases are shared with TRBD1. The junction had 14 bases not matched to a gene; V was cut back by 5 bases and J by 6 bases. The CDR3 contains 16 residues.

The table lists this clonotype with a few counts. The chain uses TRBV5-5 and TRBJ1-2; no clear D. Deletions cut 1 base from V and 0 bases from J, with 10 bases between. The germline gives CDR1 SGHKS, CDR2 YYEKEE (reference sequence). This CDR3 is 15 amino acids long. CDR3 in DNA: TGTGCCAGCAGCTTGATGACGACCGCTAACTATGGCTACACCTTC. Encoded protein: CASSLMTTANYGYTF.

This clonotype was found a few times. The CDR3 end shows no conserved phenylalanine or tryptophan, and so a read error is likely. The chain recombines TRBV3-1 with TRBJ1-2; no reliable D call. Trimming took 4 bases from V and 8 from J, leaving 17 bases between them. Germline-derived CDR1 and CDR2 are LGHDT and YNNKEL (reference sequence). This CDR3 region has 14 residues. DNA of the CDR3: TGTGCCAGCAGCCGCCGCCGGACTAACGAGGGCTACACCTCC. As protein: CASSRRRTNEGYTS.

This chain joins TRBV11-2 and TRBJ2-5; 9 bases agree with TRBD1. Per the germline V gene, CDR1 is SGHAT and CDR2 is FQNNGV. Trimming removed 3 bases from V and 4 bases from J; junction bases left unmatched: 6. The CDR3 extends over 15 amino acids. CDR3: CASSLGGTGRETQYF. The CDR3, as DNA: TGTGCCAGCAGCTTGGGCGGGACAGGGAGAGAGACCCAGTACTTC.

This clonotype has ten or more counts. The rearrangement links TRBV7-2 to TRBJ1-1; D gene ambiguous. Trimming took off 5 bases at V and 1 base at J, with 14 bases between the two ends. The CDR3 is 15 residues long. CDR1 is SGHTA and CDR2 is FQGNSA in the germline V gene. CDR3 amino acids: CASSRRGGWNTEAFF. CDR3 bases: TGTGCCAGCAGCCGGCGGGGTGGATGGAACACTGAAGCTTTCTTT.

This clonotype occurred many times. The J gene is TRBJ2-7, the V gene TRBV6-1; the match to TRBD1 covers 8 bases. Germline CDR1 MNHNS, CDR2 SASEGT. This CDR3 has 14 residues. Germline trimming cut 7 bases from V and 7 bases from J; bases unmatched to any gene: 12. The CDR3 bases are TGTGCCAGCAAGCCCCCCCGACAGGGGACAGAGCAGTACTTC. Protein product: CASKPPRQGTEQYF.

The CDR3 DNA reads as TGTGCCAGCAGCCAGGAAAGGGGGCCCTACACCTTC. Residues: CASSQERGPYTF. The rearrangement uses TRBV3-1 and TRBJ1-2; 7 bases align to TRBD1. The CDR3 consists of 12 residues. V trimming: 3 bases; J trimming: 10 bases; junction bases outside the gene matches: 5. Per germline, CDR1 LGHDT and CDR2 YNNKEL (reference sequence).

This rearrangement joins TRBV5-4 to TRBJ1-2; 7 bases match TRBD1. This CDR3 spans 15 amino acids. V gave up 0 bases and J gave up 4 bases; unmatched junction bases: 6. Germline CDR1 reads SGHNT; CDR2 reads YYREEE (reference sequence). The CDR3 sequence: CASSLAGTVPYGYTF. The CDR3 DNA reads TGTGCCAGCAGCTTGGCCGGGACAGTACCCTATGGCTACACCTTC.

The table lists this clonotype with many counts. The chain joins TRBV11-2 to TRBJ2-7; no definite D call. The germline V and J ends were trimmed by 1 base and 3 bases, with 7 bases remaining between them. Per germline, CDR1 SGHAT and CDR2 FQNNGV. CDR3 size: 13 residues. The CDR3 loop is CASSLGWDYEQYF. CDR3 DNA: TGTGCCAGCAGCTTAGGGTGGGACTACGAGCAGTACTTC.

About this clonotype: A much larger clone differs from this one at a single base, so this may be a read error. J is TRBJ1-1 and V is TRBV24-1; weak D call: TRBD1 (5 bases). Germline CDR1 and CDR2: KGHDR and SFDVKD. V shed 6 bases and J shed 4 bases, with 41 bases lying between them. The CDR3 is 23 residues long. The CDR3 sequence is CATSPRASLPSKTFPTYGTEAFF. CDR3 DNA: TGTGCCACCAGTCCCAGGGCATCACTTCCCTCCAAAACTTTCCCGACTTATGGCACTGAAGCTTTCTTT.

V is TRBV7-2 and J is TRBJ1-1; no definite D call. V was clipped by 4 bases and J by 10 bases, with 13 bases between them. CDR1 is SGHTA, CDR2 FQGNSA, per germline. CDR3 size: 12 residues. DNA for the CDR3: TGTGCCAGCAGCTCCCGGTGGGAAGTAGCTTTCTTT. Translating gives CASSSRWEVAFF.

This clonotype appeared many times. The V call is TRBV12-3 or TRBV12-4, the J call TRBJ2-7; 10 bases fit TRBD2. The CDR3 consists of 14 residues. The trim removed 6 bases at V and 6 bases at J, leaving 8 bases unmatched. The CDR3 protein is CASSPTSGNGEQYF. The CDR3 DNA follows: TGTGCCAGCAGCCCCACTAGCGGGAACGGCGAGCAGTACTTC.

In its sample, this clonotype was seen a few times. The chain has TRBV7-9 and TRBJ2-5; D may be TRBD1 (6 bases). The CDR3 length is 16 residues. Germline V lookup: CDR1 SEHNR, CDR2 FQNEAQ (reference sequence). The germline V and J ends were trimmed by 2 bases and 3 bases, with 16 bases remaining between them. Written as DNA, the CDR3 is TGTGCCAGCAGCTTACCGCTTCAGGGGCGGAAAGAGACCCAGTACTTC. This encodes CASSLPLQGRKETQYF.